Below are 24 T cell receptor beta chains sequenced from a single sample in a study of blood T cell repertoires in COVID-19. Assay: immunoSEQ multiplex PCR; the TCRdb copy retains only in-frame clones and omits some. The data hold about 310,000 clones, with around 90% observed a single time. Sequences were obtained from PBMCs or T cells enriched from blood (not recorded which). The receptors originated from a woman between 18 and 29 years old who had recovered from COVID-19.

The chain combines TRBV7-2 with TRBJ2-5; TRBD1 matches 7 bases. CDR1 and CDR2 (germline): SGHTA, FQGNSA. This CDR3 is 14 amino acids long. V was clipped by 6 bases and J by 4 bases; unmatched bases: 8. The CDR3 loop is CASSSTGVRETQYF. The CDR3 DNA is TGTGCCAGCAGTTCAACAGGGGTTCGAGAGACCCAGTACTTC. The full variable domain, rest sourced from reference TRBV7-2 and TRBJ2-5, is GAGVSQSPSNKVTEKGKDVELRCDPISGHTALYWYRQSLGQGLEFLIYFQGNSAPDKSGLPSDRFSAERTGGSVSTLTIQRTQQEDSAVYLCASSSTGVRETQYFGPGTRLLVL.

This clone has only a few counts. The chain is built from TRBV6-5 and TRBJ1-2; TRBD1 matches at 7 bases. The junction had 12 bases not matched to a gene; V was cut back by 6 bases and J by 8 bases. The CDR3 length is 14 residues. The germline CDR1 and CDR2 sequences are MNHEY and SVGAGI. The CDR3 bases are TGTGCCAGCAGAGCCCGACAGGGAAGTTCGGGCTACACCTTC. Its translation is CASRARQGSSGYTF.

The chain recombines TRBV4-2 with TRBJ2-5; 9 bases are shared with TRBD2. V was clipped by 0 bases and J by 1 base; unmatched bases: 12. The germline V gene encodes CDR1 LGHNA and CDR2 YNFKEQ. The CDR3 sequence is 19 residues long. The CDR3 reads CASSQDRLRASGIQETQYF. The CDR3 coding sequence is TGTGCCAGCAGCCAAGATAGGCTTAGGGCTAGCGGGATCCAAGAGACCCAGTACTTC.

CDR3 sequence (DNA): TGTGCCAGCAGGGGTTATTCTGGACTAGGGGTCGAAAACATTCAGTACTTC. Encoded protein: CASRGYSGLGVENIQYF. The chain combines TRBV27 with TRBJ2-4; TRBD2 matches 7 bases. Germline CDR1 MNHEY, CDR2 SMNVEV (reference sequence). V lost 6 bases, J lost 5 bases, and 16 bases stayed unmatched. The CDR3 runs to 17 residues.

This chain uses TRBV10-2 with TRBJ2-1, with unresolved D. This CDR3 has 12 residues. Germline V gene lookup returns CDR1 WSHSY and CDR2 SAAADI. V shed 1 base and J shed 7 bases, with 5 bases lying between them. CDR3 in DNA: TGCGCCAGCAGTGAGTTAGATAATGAGCAGTTCTTC. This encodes CASSELDNEQFF.

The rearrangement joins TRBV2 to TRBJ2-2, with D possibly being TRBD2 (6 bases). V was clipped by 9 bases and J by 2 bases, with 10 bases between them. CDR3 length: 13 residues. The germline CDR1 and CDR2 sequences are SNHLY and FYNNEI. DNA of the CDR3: TGTGCCAGACGGGACTTAAACACCGGGGAGCTGTTTTTT. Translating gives CARRDLNTGELFF.

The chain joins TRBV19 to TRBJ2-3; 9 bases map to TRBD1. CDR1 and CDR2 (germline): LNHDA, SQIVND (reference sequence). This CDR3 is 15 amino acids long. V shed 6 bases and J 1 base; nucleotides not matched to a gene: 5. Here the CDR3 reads CASRLQGARTDTQYF. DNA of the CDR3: TGTGCCAGTAGGCTACAGGGGGCCCGCACAGATACGCAGTATTTT. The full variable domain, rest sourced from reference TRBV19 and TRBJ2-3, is DGGITQSPKYLFRKEGQNVTLSCEQNLNHDAMYWYRQDPGQGLRLIYYSQIVNDFQKGDIAEGYSVSREKKESFPLTVTSAQKNPTAFYLCASRLQGARTDTQYFGPGTRLTVL.

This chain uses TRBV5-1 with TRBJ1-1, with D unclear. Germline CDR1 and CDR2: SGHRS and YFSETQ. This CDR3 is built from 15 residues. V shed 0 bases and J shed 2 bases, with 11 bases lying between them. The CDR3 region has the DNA TGCGCCAGCAGCTTGGACAGTCCCTCCAACACTGAAGCTTTCTTT. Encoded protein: CASSLDSPSNTEAFF.

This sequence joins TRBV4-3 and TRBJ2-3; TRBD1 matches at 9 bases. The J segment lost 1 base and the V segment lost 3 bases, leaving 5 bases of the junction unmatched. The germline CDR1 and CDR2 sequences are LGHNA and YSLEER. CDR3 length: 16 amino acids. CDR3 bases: TGCGCCAGCAGCCACGGGACAGGGTTCCGCACAGATACGCAGTATTTT. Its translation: CASSHGTGFRTDTQYF.

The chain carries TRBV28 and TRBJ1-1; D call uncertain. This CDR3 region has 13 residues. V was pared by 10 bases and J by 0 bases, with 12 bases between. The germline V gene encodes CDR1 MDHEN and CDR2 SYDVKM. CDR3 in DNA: TGTGCCACGGGGAGGATCATGAACACTGAAGCTTTCTTT. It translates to CATGRIMNTEAFF.

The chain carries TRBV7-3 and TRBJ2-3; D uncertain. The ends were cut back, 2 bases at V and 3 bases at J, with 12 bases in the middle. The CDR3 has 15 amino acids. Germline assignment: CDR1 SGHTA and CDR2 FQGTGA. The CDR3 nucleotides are TGTGCCAGCAGCTTAGATGTCCTAGGAACAGATACGCAGTATTTT. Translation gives CASSLDVLGTDTQYF.

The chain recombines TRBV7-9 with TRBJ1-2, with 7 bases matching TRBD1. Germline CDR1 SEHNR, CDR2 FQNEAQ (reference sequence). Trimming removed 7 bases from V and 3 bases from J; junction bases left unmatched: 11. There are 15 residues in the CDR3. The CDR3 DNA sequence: TGTGCCAGCACCACCACAGGGGCGAGGGACTATGGCTACACCTTC. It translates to CASTTTGARDYGYTF. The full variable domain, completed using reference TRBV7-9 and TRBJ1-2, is DTGVSQNPRHKITKRGQNVTFRCDPISEHNRLYWYRQTLGQGPEFLTYFQNEAQLEKSRLLSDRFSAERPKGSFSTLEIQRTEQGDSAMYLCASTTTGARDYGYTFGSGTRLTVV.

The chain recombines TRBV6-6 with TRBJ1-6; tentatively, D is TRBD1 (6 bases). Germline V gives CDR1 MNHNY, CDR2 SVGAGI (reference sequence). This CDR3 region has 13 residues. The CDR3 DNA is TGTTCAATCCGGCAGGGGAATGGTTCACCCCTCCACTTT. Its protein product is CSIRQGNGSPLHF.

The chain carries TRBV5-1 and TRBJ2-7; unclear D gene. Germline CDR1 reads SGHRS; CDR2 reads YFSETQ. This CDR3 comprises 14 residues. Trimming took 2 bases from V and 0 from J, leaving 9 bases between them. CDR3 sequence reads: CASSFQLFSYEQYF. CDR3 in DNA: TGCGCCAGCAGCTTCCAACTGTTCTCCTACGAGCAGTACTTC.

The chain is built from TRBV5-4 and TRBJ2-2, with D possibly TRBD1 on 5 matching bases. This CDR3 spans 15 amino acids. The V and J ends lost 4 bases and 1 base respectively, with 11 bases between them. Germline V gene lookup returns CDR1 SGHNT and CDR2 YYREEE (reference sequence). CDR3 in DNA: TGTGCCAGCAGCGGAAAACAGGTGAACACCGGGGAGCTGTTTTTT. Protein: CASSGKQVNTGELFF.

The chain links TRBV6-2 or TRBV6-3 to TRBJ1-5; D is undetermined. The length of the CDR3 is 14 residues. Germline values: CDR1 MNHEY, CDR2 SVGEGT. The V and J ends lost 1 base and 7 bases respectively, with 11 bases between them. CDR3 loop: CASSYWRGNQPQHF. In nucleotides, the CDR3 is TGTGCCAGCAGTTACTGGAGAGGGAACCAGCCCCAGCATTTT.

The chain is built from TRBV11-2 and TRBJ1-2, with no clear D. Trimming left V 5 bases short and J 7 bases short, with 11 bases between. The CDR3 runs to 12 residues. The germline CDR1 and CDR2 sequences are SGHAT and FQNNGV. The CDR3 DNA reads TGTGCCAGCAGCCGAGAGGAGGTTGGCTACACCTTC. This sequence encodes CASSREEVGYTF.

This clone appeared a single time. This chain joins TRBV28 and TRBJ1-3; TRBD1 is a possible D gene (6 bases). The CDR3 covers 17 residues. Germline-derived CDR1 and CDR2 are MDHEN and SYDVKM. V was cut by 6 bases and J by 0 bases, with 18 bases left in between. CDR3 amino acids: CASRLAGEGRSGNTIYF. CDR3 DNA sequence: TGTGCCAGCAGGCTAGCAGGGGAGGGGCGCTCTGGAAACACCATATATTTT.

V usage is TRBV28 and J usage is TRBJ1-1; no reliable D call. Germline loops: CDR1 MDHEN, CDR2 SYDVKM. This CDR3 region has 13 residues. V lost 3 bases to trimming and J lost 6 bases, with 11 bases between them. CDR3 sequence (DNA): TGTGCCAGCAGTTTTTTCGTAATCGCTGAAGCTTTCTTT. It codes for CASSFFVIAEAFF. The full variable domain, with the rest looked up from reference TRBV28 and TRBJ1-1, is DVKVTQSSRYLVKRTGEKVFLECVQDMDHENMFWYRQDPGLGLRLIYFSYDVKMKEKGDIPEGYSVSREKKERFSLILESASTNQTSMYLCASSFFVIAEAFFGQGTRLTVV.

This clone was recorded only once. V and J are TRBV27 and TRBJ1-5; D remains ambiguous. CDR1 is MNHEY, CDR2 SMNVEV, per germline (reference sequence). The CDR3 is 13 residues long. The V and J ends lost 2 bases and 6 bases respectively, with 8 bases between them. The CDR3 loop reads CASSLMAGQPQHF. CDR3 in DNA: TGTGCCAGCAGTTTAATGGCTGGTCAGCCCCAGCATTTT.

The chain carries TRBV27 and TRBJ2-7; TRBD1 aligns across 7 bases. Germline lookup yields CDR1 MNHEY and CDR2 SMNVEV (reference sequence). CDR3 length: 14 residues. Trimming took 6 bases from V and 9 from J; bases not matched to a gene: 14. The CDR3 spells CASSFGTVFQVQYF. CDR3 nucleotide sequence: TGTGCCAGCAGCTTCGGGACAGTCTTCCAGGTGCAGTACTTC.

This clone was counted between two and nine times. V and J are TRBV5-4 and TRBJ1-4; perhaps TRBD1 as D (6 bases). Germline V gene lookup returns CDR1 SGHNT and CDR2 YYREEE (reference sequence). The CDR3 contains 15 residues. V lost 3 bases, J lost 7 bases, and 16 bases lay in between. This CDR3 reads CASSSAGGLGEKLFF. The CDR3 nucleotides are TGTGCCAGCAGCTCCGCCGGGGGGCTGGGTGAAAAACTGTTTTTT.

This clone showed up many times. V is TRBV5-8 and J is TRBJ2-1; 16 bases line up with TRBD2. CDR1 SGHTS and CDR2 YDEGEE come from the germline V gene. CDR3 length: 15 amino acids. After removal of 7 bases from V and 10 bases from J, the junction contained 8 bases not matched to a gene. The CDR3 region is CASSLGTSGRGEQFF. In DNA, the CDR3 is TGTGCCAGCTCCCTCGGGACTAGCGGGAGGGGGGAGCAGTTCTTC.

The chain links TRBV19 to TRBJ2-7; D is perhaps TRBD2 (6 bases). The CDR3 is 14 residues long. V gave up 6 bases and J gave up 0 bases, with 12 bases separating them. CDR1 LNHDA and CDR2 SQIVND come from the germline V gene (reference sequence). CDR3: CASSRDGSSYEQYF. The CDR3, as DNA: TGTGCCAGTAGCCGGGACGGGAGCTCCTACGAGCAGTACTTC.